These 2 T cell receptor beta chains were all obtained from the same sample, sequenced in a study of T cell repertoires in cytomegalovirus infection. Each CDR3 protein is one row after TCRdb ran MiXCR on the reads. Found here are 450,000 to 600,000 distinct CDR3 sequences, 42% of them singletons; the top ten hold 43%. These receptors lack a known antigen. Sample: cultured PBMCs, taken from culture after CMV antigen stimulation. The receptors here all came from a human donor in good health (CMV status not recorded). Some clones in this sample may be carry-over from other donors' samples.

This clonotype was observed a few times. The chain couples TRBV12-3 or TRBV12-4 to TRBJ2-5, with TRBD2 matching over 13 bases. This CDR3 has 17 residues. The ends lost 7 bases at V and 5 bases at J; junction bases unmatched: 13. The DNA for the CDR3 is TGTGCCAGCACCCCATATGGACTAGCGGGAGATTCGGAGACCCAGTACTTC. This encodes CASTPYGLAGDSETQYF.

The chain's CDR3 is CASSEVSHTGTEQFF. The CDR3 DNA reads TGTGCCAGCAGTGAAGTTTCACATACCGGGACGGAGCAGTTCTTC. The chain uses TRBV6-1 and TRBJ2-1; perhaps D is TRBD1 or TRBD2 (5 bases each). CDR1 MNHNS and CDR2 SASEGT come from the germline V gene. The CDR3 sequence is 15 residues long. V lost 1 base and J 10 bases, leaving 17 bases between the germline ends.